Below are 6 T cell receptor beta chains sequenced from a single sample in a study of T cell responses to AZD1222 COVID-19 vaccine. Here immunoSEQ multiplex PCR was the method, and the copy in TCRdb shows in-frame clones only, minus some. The top ten hold 0.5% to 0.65% of the sample, which has approximately 270,000 clones, almost 95% seen once. Here the sequenced sample was peripheral blood, taken 28 days after the second AZD1222 dose. The source of these receptors is an adult who received the AZD1222 COVID-19 vaccine.

The gene calls are TRBV5-1 and TRBJ2-1; 9 nucleotides line up with TRBD2. Germline assignment: CDR1 SGHRS and CDR2 YFSETQ. The V segment lost 0 bases and the J segment 3 bases; nucleotides outside the gene matches: 4. The CDR3 covers 16 residues. The CDR3 DNA follows: TGCGCCAGCAGCTTGGGCGCTAGCGGGATCTACAATGAGCAGTTCTTC. Its protein product is CASSLGASGIYNEQFF. The full variable domain, rest sourced from reference TRBV5-1 and TRBJ2-1, is KAGVTQTPRYLIKTRGQQVTLSCSPISGHRSVSWYQQTPGQGLQFLFEYFSETQRNKGNFPGRFSGRQFSNSRSEMNVSTLELGDSALYLCASSLGASGIYNEQFFGPGTRLTVL.

The chain carries TRBV5-1 and TRBJ1-2; D uncertain. This CDR3 contains 14 residues. V gave up 4 bases and J gave up 4 bases, with 14 bases separating them. Germline assignment: CDR1 SGHRS and CDR2 YFSETQ. The CDR3 sequence: CASSSGKFSYGYTF. CDR3 sequence (DNA): TGCGCCAGCAGCAGTGGAAAATTTAGCTATGGCTACACCTTC.

This chain uses TRBV2 with TRBJ2-7; D is unclear. The CDR3 has 10 residues. Germline CDR1 is SNHLY and CDR2 is FYNNEI. Trimming cost V 6 bases and J 2 bases, with 2 bases left between them. CDR3 region: CASRAYEQYF. CDR3 DNA sequence: TGTGCCAGCAGAGCCTACGAGCAGTACTTC. The whole variable domain, filled in from reference TRBV2 and TRBJ2-7, reads EPEVTQTPSHQVTQMGQEVILRCVPISNHLYFYWYRQILGQKVEFLVSFYNNEISEKSEIFDDQFSVERPDGSNFTLKIRSTKLEDSAMYFCASRAYEQYFGPGTRLTVT.

The CDR3 coding sequence is TGTGCCAGCAGTCTCGGGACCGCCACCAATCAGCCCCAGCATTTT. This sequence encodes CASSLGTATNQPQHF. The chain joins TRBV3-1 (or the pseudogene TRBV3-2) to TRBJ1-5; tentatively, D is TRBD1 (5 bases). The CDR3 length is 15 residues. Trimming stripped 6 bases from V and 3 bases from J, with 15 bases between. CDR1 and CDR2 from the germline V gene are LGHDT and YNNKEL (reference sequence).

The sample holds a few counts of this clone. V and J are TRBV5-6 and TRBJ1-2; TRBD1 matches at 8 bases. In germline, CDR1 is SGHDT, CDR2 YYEEEE. The CDR3 has 14 residues. Trimming cost V 6 bases and J 5 bases; bases outside gene matches: 9. CDR3 bases: TGTGCCAGCACCTACCGGGACAGGTTTTATGGCTACACCTTC. This gives the protein CASTYRDRFYGYTF.

V usage is TRBV4-1 and J usage is TRBJ2-4; D is possibly TRBD1 or TRBD2 (5 bases each). The CDR3 is made up of 12 amino acids. The V end was cut by 3 bases, the J end by 12 bases, with 12 bases between. From germline, CDR1 is MGHRA and CDR2 YSYEKL. The CDR3 sequence is CASSQTGTPQYF. The CDR3 region has the DNA TGCGCCAGCAGCCAGACCGGGACCCCTCAGTACTTC.